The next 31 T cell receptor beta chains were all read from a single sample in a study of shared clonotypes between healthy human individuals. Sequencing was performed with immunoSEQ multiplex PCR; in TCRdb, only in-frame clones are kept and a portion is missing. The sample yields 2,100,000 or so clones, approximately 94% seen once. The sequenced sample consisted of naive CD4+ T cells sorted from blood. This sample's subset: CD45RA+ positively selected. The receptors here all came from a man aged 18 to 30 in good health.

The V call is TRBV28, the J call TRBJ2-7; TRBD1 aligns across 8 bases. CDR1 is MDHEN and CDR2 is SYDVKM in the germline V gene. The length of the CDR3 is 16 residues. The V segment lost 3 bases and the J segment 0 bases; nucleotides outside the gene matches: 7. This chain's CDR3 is CASSFRTGWGSYEQYF. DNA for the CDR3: TGTGCCAGCAGTTTCCGGACAGGGTGGGGCTCCTACGAGCAGTACTTC.

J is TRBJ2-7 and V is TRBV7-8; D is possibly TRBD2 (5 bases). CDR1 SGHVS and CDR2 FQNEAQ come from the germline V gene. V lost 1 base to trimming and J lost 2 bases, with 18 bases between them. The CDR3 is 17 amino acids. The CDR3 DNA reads TGTGCCAGCAGCTTAGTGTCCCTTGGGTCCGGGACCTACGAGCAGTACTTC. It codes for CASSLVSLGSGTYEQYF. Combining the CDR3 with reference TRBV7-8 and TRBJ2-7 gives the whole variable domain GAGVSQSPRYKVAKRGQDVALRCDPISGHVSLFWYQQALGQGPEFLTYFQNEAQLDKSGLPSDRFFAERPEGSVSTLKIQRTQQEDSAVYLCASSLVSLGSGTYEQYFGPGTRLTVT.

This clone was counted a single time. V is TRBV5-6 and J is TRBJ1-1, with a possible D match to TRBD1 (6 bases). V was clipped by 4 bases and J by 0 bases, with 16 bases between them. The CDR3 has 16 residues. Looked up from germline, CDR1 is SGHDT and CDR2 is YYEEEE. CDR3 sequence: CASSLRGPRMNTEAFF. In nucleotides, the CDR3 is TGTGCCAGCAGCCTGCGGGGGCCGAGAATGAACACTGAAGCTTTCTTT.

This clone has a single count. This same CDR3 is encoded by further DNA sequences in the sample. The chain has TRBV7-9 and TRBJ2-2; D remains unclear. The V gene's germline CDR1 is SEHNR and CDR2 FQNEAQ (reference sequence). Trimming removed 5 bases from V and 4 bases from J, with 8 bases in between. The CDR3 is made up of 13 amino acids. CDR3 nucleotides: TGTGCCAGCAGCCTCGCTGGCACCGGGGAGCTGTTTTTT. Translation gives CASSLAGTGELFF.

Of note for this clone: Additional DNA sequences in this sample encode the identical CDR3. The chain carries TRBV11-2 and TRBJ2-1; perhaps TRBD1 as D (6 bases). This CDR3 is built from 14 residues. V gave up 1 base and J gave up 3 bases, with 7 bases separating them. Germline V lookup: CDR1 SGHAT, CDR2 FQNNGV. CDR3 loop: CASSLGGLYNEQFF. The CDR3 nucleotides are TGTGCCAGCAGCTTAGGGGGGCTCTACAATGAGCAGTTCTTC.

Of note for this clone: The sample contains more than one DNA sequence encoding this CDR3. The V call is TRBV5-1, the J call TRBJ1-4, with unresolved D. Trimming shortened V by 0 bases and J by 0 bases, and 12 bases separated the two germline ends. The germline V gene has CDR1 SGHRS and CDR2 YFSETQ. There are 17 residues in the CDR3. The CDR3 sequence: CASSLGLLGTTNEKLFF. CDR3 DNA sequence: TGCGCCAGCAGCTTGGGACTTTTGGGGACAACTAATGAAAAACTGTTTTTT.

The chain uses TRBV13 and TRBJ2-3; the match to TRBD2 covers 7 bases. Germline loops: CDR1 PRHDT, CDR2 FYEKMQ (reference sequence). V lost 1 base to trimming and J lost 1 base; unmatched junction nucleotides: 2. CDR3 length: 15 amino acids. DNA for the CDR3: TGTGCCAGCAGCTTAGTAGCGGGCGGCACAGATACGCAGTATTTT. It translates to CASSLVAGGTDTQYF.

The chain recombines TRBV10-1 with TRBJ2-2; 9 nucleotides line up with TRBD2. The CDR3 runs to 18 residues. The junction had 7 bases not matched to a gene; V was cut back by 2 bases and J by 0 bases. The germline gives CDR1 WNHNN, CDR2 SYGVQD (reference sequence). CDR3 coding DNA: TGCGCCAGCAGTGAGGTCGCTAGCGGGATGACGAACACCGGGGAGCTGTTTTTT. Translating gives CASSEVASGMTNTGELFF.

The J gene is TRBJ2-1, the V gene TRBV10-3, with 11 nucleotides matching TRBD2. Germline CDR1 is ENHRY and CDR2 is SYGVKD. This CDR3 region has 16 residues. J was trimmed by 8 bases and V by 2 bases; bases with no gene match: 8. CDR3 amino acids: CAISEGLAGGPYEQFF. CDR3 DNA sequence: TGTGCCATCAGTGAGGGATTAGCGGGAGGGCCCTATGAGCAGTTCTTC.

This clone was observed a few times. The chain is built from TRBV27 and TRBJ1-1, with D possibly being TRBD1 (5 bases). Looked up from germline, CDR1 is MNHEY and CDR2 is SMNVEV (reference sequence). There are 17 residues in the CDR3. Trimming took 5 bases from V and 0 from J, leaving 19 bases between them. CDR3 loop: CASSPLRQQQMNTEAFF. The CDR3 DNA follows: TGTGCCAGCAGTCCGCTTCGACAGCAGCAGATGAACACTGAAGCTTTCTTT.

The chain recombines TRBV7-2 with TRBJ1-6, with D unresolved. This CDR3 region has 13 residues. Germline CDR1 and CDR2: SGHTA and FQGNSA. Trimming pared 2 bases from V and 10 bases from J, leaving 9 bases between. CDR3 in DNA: TGTGCCAGCAGCTTAACGTCCCCCTCACCCCTCCACTTT. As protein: CASSLTSPSPLHF.

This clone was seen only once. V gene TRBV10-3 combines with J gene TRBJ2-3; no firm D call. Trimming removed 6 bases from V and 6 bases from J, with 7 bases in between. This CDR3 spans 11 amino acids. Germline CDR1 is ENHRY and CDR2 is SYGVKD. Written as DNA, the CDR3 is TGTGCCATCAGGGTGGGGGATACGCAGTATTTT. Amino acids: CAIRVGDTQYF.

The CDR3 sequence is CASSSSLRQGPYGYTF. As DNA, the CDR3 is TGTGCCAGCAGTTCTTCCCTCCGACAGGGTCCATATGGCTACACCTTC. The chain carries TRBV28 and TRBJ1-2; 7 nucleotides align to TRBD1. The J segment lost 5 bases and the V segment lost 4 bases, leaving 13 bases of the junction unmatched. CDR1 is MDHEN, CDR2 SYDVKM, per germline. This CDR3 is 16 amino acids long.

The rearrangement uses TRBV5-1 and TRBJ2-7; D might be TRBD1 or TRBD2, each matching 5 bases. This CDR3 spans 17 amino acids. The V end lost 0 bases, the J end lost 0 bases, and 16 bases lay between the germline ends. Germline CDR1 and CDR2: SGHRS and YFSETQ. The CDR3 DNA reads TGCGCCAGCAGCTTGGCCTATGTTCCAGGGACCTCCTACGAGCAGTACTTC. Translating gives CASSLAYVPGTSYEQYF. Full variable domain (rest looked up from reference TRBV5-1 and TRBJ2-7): KAGVTQTPRYLIKTRGQQVTLSCSPISGHRSVSWYQQTPGQGLQFLFEYFSETQRNKGNFPGRFSGRQFSNSRSEMNVSTLELGDSALYLCASSLAYVPGTSYEQYFGPGTRLTVT.

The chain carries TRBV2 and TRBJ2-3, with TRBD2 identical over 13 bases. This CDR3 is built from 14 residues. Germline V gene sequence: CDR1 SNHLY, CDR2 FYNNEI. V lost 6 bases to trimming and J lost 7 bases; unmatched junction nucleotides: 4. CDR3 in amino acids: CASSGLAGDNTQYF. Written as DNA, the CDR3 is TGTGCCAGCAGCGGACTAGCGGGGGACAATACGCAGTATTTT.

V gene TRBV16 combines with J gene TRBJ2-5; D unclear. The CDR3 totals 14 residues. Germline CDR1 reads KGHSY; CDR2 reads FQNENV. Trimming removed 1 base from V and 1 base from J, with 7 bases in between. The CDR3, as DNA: TGTGCCAGCAGCCAATGGTCCACCCAAGAGACCCAGTACTTC. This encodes CASSQWSTQETQYF.

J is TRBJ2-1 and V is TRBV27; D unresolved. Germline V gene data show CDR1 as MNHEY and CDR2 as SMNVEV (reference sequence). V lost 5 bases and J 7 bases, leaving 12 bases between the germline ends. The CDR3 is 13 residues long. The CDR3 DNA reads TGTGCCAGCAGTCCCCGTTGGGGAAATGAGCAGTTCTTC. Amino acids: CASSPRWGNEQFF.

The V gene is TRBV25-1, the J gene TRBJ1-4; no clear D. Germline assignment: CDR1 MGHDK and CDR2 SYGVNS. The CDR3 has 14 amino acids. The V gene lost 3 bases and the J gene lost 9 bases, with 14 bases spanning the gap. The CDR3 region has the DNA TGTGCCAGCAGTGACCCGGGGAGGTTGCAAAAACTGTTTTTT. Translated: CASSDPGRLQKLFF.

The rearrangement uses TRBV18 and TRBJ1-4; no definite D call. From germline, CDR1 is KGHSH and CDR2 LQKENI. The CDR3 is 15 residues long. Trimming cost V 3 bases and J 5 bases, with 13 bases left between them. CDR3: CASSPDAVKNEKLFF. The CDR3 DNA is TGTGCCAGCTCACCCGACGCGGTTAAAAATGAAAAACTGTTTTTT.

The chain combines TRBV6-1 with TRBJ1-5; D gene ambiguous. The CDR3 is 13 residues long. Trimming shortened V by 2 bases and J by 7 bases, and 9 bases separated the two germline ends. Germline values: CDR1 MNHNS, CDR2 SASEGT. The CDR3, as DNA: TGTGCCAGCAGTGAACGTGAGGTACAGCCCCAGCATTTT. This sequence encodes CASSEREVQPQHF.

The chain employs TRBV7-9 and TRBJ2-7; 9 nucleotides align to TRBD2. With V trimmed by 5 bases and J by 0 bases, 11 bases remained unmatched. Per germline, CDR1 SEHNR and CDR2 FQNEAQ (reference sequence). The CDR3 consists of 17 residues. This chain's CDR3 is CASSLVPSSGASYEQYF. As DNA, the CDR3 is TGTGCCAGCAGCCTTGTTCCATCTAGCGGGGCCTCCTACGAGCAGTACTTC.

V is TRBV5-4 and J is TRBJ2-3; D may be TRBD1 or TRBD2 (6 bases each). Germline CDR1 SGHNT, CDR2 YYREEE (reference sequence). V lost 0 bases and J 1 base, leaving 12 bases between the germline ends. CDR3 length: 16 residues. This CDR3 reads CASSLEVGGGTDTQYF. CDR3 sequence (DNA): TGTGCCAGCAGCTTGGAGGTGGGGGGCGGCACAGATACGCAGTATTTT.

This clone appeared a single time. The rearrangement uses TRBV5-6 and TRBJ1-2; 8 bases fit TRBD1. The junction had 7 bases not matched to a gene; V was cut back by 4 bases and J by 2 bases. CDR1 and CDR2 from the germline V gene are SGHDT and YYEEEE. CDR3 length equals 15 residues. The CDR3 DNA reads TGTGCCAGCAGCCCAGTGGACAGGGACAACTATGGCTACACCTTC. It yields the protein CASSPVDRDNYGYTF.

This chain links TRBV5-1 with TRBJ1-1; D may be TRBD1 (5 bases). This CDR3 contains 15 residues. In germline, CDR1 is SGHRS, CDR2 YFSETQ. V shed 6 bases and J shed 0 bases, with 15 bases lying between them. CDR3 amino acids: CASNPAGTMNTEAFF. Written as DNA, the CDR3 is TGCGCCAGCAACCCGGCGGGGACCATGAACACTGAAGCTTTCTTT.

The CDR3 loop reads CASAPVRGQSSYEQYF. In DNA form, the CDR3 reads TGTGCCAGCGCCCCTGTTCGGGGCCAGAGCTCCTACGAGCAGTACTTC. The chain carries TRBV7-9 and TRBJ2-7; the D call may be TRBD1 or TRBD2 (5 bases each). Germline CDR1 is SEHNR and CDR2 is FQNEAQ (reference sequence). V lost 8 bases and J lost 0, with 20 bases in between. The CDR3 spans 16 residues.

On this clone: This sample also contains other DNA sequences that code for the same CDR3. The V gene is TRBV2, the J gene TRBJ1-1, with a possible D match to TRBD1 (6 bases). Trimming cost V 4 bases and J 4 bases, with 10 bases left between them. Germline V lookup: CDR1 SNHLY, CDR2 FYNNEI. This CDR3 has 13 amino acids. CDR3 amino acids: CASSVGGGTEAFF. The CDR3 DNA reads TGTGCCAGCAGTGTAGGGGGGGGCACTGAAGCTTTCTTT.

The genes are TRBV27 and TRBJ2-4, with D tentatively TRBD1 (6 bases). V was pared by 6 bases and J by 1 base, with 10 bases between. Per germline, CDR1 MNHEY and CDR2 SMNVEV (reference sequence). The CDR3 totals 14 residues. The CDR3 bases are TGTGCCAGCAGCCTACAGGGTGCCAAAAACATTCAGTACTTC. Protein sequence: CASSLQGAKNIQYF.

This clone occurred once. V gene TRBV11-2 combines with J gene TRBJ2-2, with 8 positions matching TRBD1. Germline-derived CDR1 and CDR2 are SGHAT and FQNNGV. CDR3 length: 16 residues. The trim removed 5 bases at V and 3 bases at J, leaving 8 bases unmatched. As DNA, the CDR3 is TGTGCCAGCAGCCTGACAGGGGTTCAGGACACCGGGGAGCTGTTTTTT. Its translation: CASSLTGVQDTGELFF.

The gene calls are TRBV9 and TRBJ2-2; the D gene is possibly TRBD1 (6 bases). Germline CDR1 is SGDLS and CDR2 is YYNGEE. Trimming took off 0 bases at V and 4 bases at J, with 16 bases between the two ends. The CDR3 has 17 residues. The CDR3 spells CASSVAPGTTTTGELFF. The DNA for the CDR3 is TGTGCCAGCAGCGTAGCCCCCGGGACAACGACCACCGGGGAGCTGTTTTTT. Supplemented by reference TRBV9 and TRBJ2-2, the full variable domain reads DSGVTQTPKHLITATGQRVTLRCSPRSGDLSVYWYQQSLDQGLQFLIQYYNGEERAKGNILERFSAQQFPDLHSELNLSSLELGDSALYFCASSVAPGTTTTGELFFGEGSRLTVL.

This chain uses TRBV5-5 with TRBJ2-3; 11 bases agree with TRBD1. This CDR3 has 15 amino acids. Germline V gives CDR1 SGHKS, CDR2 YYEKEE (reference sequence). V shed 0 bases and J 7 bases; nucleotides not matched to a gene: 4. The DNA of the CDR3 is TGTGCCAGCAGCTTGGGGGACAGGGGGTCGAATACGCAGTATTTT. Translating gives CASSLGDRGSNTQYF.

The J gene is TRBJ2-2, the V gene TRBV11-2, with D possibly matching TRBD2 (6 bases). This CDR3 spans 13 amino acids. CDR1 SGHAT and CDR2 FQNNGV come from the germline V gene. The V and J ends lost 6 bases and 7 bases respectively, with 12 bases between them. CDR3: CASRFGGYGELFF. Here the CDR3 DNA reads TGTGCCAGCAGGTTCGGAGGGTACGGGGAGCTGTTTTTT.